What follows is one TCR beta chain and its context. Its antigen remains unknown. The germline gives CDR1 SNHLY, CDR2 FYNNEI. V gave up 2 bases and J gave up 6 bases, with 13 bases separating them. The CDR3 spans 14 residues. This sample stems from a study of shared clonotypes between healthy human individuals. The overall study: Samples came from two female and a few male donors aged 18 to 49. Study conclusions and caveats: Researchers sampled blood only, noting tissue repertoires likely differ. Between a few donors, naive CD4 clonotypes were shared at a level of about 5%.

The naive CD8 subset, CD45RO-negative cells positively selected for CCR7, excluded terminally differentiated effector memory CD45RA+ cells. The data were produced by immunoSEQ multiplex PCR, yet TCRdb's version contains in-frame clones alone and is incomplete. The sample records around 2,000,000 clones, approximately 95% being singletons. The chain combines TRBV2 with TRBJ1-2; unclear D gene. Source material: naive CD8+ T cells sorted from blood. This TCR was recovered from a young man in good health. CDR3: CASSEIGNGNGYTF. CDR3 DNA: TGTGCCAGCAGTGAAATTGGGAACGGGAATGGCTACACCTTC.